The rows below give T cell receptor beta chains drawn from one sample of a study of CD8+ T cells in alopecia areata. Assay used: immunoSEQ multiplex PCR; TCRdb lists only in-frame clones, some missing. This sample has approximately 120,000 clones; about 50% occur once, and the top ten carry 10% to 13%. Source material: NKG2D-low CD8+ T cells sorted from blood. The receptor set was obtained from a human donor with alopecia areata. Each CDR3 is given with its conserved first and last residue. The D gene is left open where the match is weak. Part of the rows lack a size; the others show once, few, many or a class for expanded clones.

TRBJ2-3 | TRBV19 | - | many | TGTGCCAGCCGGACCGGGGGAGATACGCAGTATTTT | CASRTGGDTQYF
TRBJ2-7 | TRBV30 | - | - | TGTGCCTGGAGTCATAGCCAGGAGGCCTACGAGCAGTACTTC | CAWSHSQEAYEQYF
TRBJ2-7 | TRBV29-1 | - | few | TGCAGCGTCACCCCGCAGGGTACCTACGAGCAGTACTTC | CSVTPQGTYEQYF
TRBJ2-1 | TRBV29-1 | TRBD1 | - | TGCAGCGGGAAAGGGACAGGGGCACGGCAAGGAGAGCAGTTCTTC | CSGKGTGARQGEQFF
TRBJ2-6 | TRBV6-5 | - | - | TGTGCCAGCAGTTACGGGGGGCTTGGGGCCAACGTCCTGACTTTC | CASSYGGLGANVLTF
TRBJ2-5 | TRBV9 | - | - | TGTGCCAGCAGCGTTTCTGGTTGGCAAGAGACCCAGTACTTC | CASSVSGWQETQYF
TRBJ1-1 | TRBV7-2 | - | - | TGTGCCAGCAGCGACGGCTCTGAAGCTTTCTTT | CASSDGSEAFF
TRBJ2-3 | TRBV23-1 | - | - | TGCGCCAGCAGTCAATCGAAAGATACGCAGTATTTT | CASSQSKDTQYF
TRBJ1-1 | TRBV27 | - | - | TGTGCCAGCAGTTCTTTGAGCACTGAAGCTTTCTTT | CASSSLSTEAFF
TRBJ2-4 | TRBV7-2 | TRBD2 | - | TGTGCCAGCAGTCTATCCCGGGGGGGAAACATTCAGTACTTC | CASSLSRGGNIQYF
TRBJ2-1 | TRBV30 | - | - | TGTGCCTGGCAGACAGCGACGGTGGTCAATGAGCAGTTCTTC | CAWQTATVVNEQFF
TRBJ2-5 | TRBV6-6 | TRBD2 | - | TGTGCCAGCAGTTACTGGGGAGCGGGAGGCAAAGAGACCCAGTACTTC | CASSYWGAGGKETQYF
TRBJ2-6 | TRBV19 | - | few | TGTGCCAGTAGTATTCGTGGCAGTGTCTTCTCTGGGGCCAACGTCCTGACTTTC | CASSIRGSVFSGANVLTF
TRBJ2-1 | TRBV29-1 | - | - | TGCAGCGTTGAAGGGGAGGTTGTCAATGAGCAGTTCTTC | CSVEGEVVNEQFF
TRBJ2-2 | TRBV5-1 | - | - | TGCGCCAGCAGCTTGGGATGGATGAACGTTCGGGAGCTGTTTTTT | CASSLGWMNVRELFF
TRBJ1-2 | TRBV9 | TRBD1 | - | TGTGCCAGCAGAGACAGGGATGGGGGCTATGGCTACACCTTC | CASRDRDGGYGYTF
TRBJ2-2 | TRBV15 | TRBD2 | - | TGTGCCACCAGCAGGAAGGGACTAGCGGGAAGCACCGGGGAGCTGTTTTTT | CATSRKGLAGSTGELFF
TRBJ2-2 | TRBV29-1 | TRBD1 | few | TGCAGCGTTGTTCTCGGGACAGGGAGGCCCGGGGAGCTGTTTTTT | CSVVLGTGRPGELFF
TRBJ1-1 | TRBV29-1 | TRBD1 | few | TGCAGCGTCCTGACAGGGTTAATGAACACTGAAGCTTTCTTT | CSVLTGLMNTEAFF
TRBJ2-7 | TRBV4-1 | TRBD1 | - | TGCGCCAGCAGCCACATAGGACAGGGCTACGAGCAGTACTTC | CASSHIGQGYEQYF
TRBJ2-1 | TRBV9 | TRBD1 | - | TGTGCCAGCAGCGTGACAGGGGTGGATGAGCAGTTCTTC | CASSVTGVDEQFF
TRBJ1-1 | TRBV29-1 | - | few | TGCAGCGCCCGCCCGATCCTGGGGAACACTGAAGCTTTCTTT | CSARPILGNTEAFF
TRBJ2-1 | TRBV11-2 | TRBD2 | - | TGTGCCAGCAGCTTAGATTTGGGGGGGGTCGATGAGCAGTTCTTC | CASSLDLGGVDEQFF
TRBJ1-2 | TRBV9 | - | - | TGTGCCAGCAGCGTCGGAGTACAAGGCTACACCTTC | CASSVGVQGYTF
TRBJ2-5 | TRBV29-1 | - | - | TGCAGCGTTGAAACAGGCCAAGAGACCCAGTACTTC | CSVETGQETQYF
TRBJ2-3 | TRBV5-1 | - | - | TGCGCCAGCAGCTTCTTCCAGGTGGGAAATACGCAGTATTTT | CASSFFQVGNTQYF
TRBJ2-7 | TRBV30 | - | - | TGTGCCTGGGGGGATTACGAGCAGTACTTC | CAWGDYEQYF
TRBJ2-2 | TRBV29-1 | TRBD2 | few | TGCAGCGTTGCCGCGGGAGAGACCGGGGAGCTGTTTTTT | CSVAAGETGELFF
TRBJ2-7 | TRBV5-1 | - | - | TGCGCCAGCAGCCCGGGACTGACCTACGAGCAGTACTTC | CASSPGLTYEQYF
TRBJ2-3 | TRBV28 | TRBD1 | - | TGTGCCAGCAGTCCCCGACAGGGCACTAGCACAGATACGCAGTATTTT | CASSPRQGTSTDTQYF